The rows below give T cell receptor beta chains drawn from one sample of a study of blood T cell repertoires in COVID-19. Clones were sequenced by immunoSEQ multiplex PCR, and TCRdb holds only the in-frame ones, with some missing. The table records roughly 140,000 clones, roughly 85% of them present only once. The sample comprised peripheral blood. These receptors were collected from a man aged 45-65 years with acute or convalescent COVID-19. Each CDR3 is given with its conserved first and last residue. A D gene is named only where the DNA matches it firmly. Some rows have no size entry. The others give once, few or many, or a class for an expanded clone.

v_call	d_call	j_call	clone_size	cdr3_aa	cdr3_nt
TRBV7-6	TRBD1	TRBJ1-5	-	CASSPGTGNNQPQHF	TGTGCCAGCAGCCCGGGGACAGGGAACAATCAGCCCCAGCATTTT
TRBV5-4	TRBD1	TRBJ1-1	-	CASSLWTGGNTEAFF	TGTGCCAGCAGCTTGTGGACAGGGGGCAACACTGAAGCTTTCTTT
TRBV27	TRBD1	TRBJ2-3	once	CASSSKQGVRTDTQYF	TGTGCCAGCAGTTCAAAACAGGGGGTCCGCACAGATACGCAGTATTTT
TRBV28	-	TRBJ1-2	once	CASSLNPIYGYTF	TGTGCCAGCAGTTTAAATCCTATCTATGGCTACACCTTC
TRBV6-5	-	TRBJ1-2	-	CASSYSGGSLNYGYTF	TGTGCCAGCAGTTACTCGGGAGGCAGTCTTAACTATGGCTACACCTTC
TRBV18	-	TRBJ1-4	-	CASSLRQALEKLFF	TGTGCCAGCTCCCTGAGACAGGCCCTTGAAAAACTGTTTTTT
TRBV29-1	-	TRBJ2-7	-	CSVENTSYEQYF	TGCAGCGTTGAAAATACATCCTACGAGCAGTACTTC
TRBV12-3/TRBV12-4	-	TRBJ2-1	-	CASSPRRVSEQFF	TGTGCCAGCAGTCCCCGCAGGGTCAGTGAGCAGTTCTTC
TRBV19	-	TRBJ2-5	-	CASSMWSGTQYF	TGTGCCAGTAGTATGTGGTCAGGGACCCAGTACTTC
TRBV2	-	TRBJ1-6	-	CARSRAGNNSPLHF	TGTGCCAGAAGCAGGGCAGGGAATAATTCACCCCTCCACTTT
TRBV5-1	-	TRBJ1-1	few	CASSPRELGGNTEAFF	TGCGCCAGCAGCCCACGGGAATTAGGGGGGAACACTGAAGCTTTCTTT
TRBV5-1	TRBD1	TRBJ2-1	-	CASSPTGGAYNEQFF	TGCGCCAGCAGCCCTACAGGGGGCGCTTACAATGAGCAGTTCTTC
TRBV5-8	-	TRBJ1-1	-	CASSLGDRARGTEAFF	TGTGCCAGCAGCTTGGGAGACAGAGCCCGGGGGACTGAAGCTTTCTTT
TRBV5-1	-	TRBJ1-2	-	CASQGIDGYTF	TGCGCCAGCCAGGGGATCGATGGCTACACCTTC
TRBV9	-	TRBJ1-5	-	CASSVGQGYNQPQHF	TGTGCCAGCAGCGTCGGTCAGGGTTACAATCAGCCCCAGCATTTT
TRBV19	-	TRBJ2-1	-	CASSIASSYNEQFF	TGTGCCAGTAGTATAGCTAGCTCCTACAATGAGCAGTTCTTC
TRBV30	-	TRBJ1-3	-	CACSQFNSGNTIYF	TGTGCCTGCTCCCAGTTCAACTCTGGAAACACCATATATTTT
TRBV5-4	TRBD1	TRBJ1-2	-	CASSLGGQGRYGYTF	TGTGCCAGCAGCTTGGGCGGACAGGGGCGCTATGGCTACACCTTC
TRBV7-9	TRBD1	TRBJ2-5	-	CASSLGQGQETQYF	TGTGCCAGCAGCCTGGGACAGGGACAAGAGACCCAGTACTTC
TRBV24-1	-	TRBJ2-1	-	CATSDSPGKGHYNEQFF	TGTGCCACCAGTGATTCCCCCGGGAAGGGACATTACAATGAGCAGTTCTTC
TRBV27	-	TRBJ1-5	-	CASRRSFRASGNQPQHF	TGTGCCAGCAGACGTAGCTTCAGGGCGTCGGGCAATCAGCCCCAGCATTTT
TRBV11-2	TRBD2	TRBJ2-1	-	CASTRGVYNEQFF	TGTGCCAGCACCCGGGGGGTTTACAATGAGCAGTTCTTC
TRBV9	TRBD2	TRBJ2-1	-	CASSPSGSAGYEQFF	TGTGCCAGCAGCCCTAGCGGGAGTGCGGGCTATGAGCAGTTCTTC
TRBV7-9	-	TRBJ1-1	once	CASSPVAGANTEAFF	TGTGCCAGCAGCCCCGTGGCAGGCGCGAACACTGAAGCTTTCTTT
TRBV23-1	-	TRBJ1-1	once	CASSQPLNTEAFF	TGCGCCAGCAGTCAACCTTTGAACACTGAAGCTTTCTTT
TRBV5-1	-	TRBJ1-2	-	CASSPQGSYGYTF	TGCGCCAGCAGTCCACAGGGCTCCTATGGCTACACCTTC
TRBV7-9	-	TRBJ2-3	-	CASSSPRTSGRSTDTQYF	TGTGCCAGCAGCTCCCCCCGTACGAGTGGGAGAAGCACAGATACGCAGTATTTT
TRBV4-1	-	TRBJ1-2	-	CASSQDPGQFYGYTF	TGCGCCAGCAGCCAAGACCCCGGACAGTTCTATGGCTACACCTTC
TRBV7-6	TRBD1	TRBJ2-1	-	CASSAGQGSEQFF	TGTGCCAGCAGCGCGGGACAGGGGAGTGAGCAGTTCTTC
TRBV5-1	-	TRBJ2-5	-	CASTGHPQETQYF	TGCGCCAGCACGGGACACCCCCAGGAGACCCAGTACTTC
TRBV4-1	-	TRBJ2-3	-	CASSQELAGSTDTQYF	TGCGCCAGCAGCCAAGAATTGGCGGGGAGCACAGATACGCAGTATTTT
TRBV9	-	TRBJ2-7	-	CASSVVGTPSYEQYF	TGTGCCAGCAGCGTAGTAGGGACACCCTCCTACGAGCAGTACTTC
TRBV2	-	TRBJ1-2	-	CASSPKPQGYTF	TGTGCCAGCAGTCCCAAACCACAGGGCTACACCTTC
TRBV27	TRBD1	TRBJ1-5	-	CASRTGTGDQPQHF	TGTGCCAGCAGGACCGGGACAGGGGATCAGCCCCAGCATTTT
TRBV7-9	-	TRBJ1-4	-	CASSPSTNEKLFF	TGTGCCAGCAGCCCGTCAACTAATGAAAAACTGTTTTTT
TRBV5-1	-	TRBJ2-7	-	CASSSPGEGRNEQYF	TGCGCCAGCAGCTCACCTGGAGAGGGGAGGAACGAGCAGTACTTC
TRBV7-9	TRBD1	TRBJ2-7	-	CASSLDGQGPWGEQYF	TGTGCCAGCAGCTTAGACGGACAGGGGCCCTGGGGGGAGCAGTACTTC
TRBV27	-	TRBJ1-3	-	CASKLVSSGNTIYF	TGTGCCAGCAAGTTAGTGAGCTCTGGAAACACCATATATTTT
TRBV3-1/TRBV3-2	-	TRBJ1-2	-	CASSPRRGEYGYTF	TGTGCCAGCAGCCCCCGGAGGGGCGAATATGGCTACACCTTC
TRBV19	TRBD1	TRBJ1-2	-	CASSIRDRTIANYGYTF	TGTGCCAGTAGCATCCGGGACAGGACTATAGCTAACTATGGCTACACCTTC
TRBV12-2	-	TRBJ1-1	-	CASRISGEPLEAFF	TGTGCAAGTCGCATATCAGGGGAACCACTTGAAGCTTTCTTT
TRBV19	-	TRBJ1-3	-	CASSKDSRSGNTIYF	TGTGCCAGTAGTAAGGACAGCCGCTCTGGAAACACCATATATTTT
TRBV2	-	TRBJ2-3	-	CASTGELSPRTQYF	TGTGCCAGCACAGGGGAGCTCAGTCCACGTACGCAGTATTTT
TRBV5-1	TRBD1	TRBJ1-4	-	CASSSTGTGSEKLFF	TGCGCCAGCAGCTCAACCGGGACAGGGAGTGAAAAACTGTTTTTT
TRBV5-1	-	TRBJ1-3	-	CASKTGHSGNTIYF	TGCGCCAGCAAAACAGGGCACTCTGGAAACACCATATATTTT
TRBV2	-	TRBJ1-6	-	CASNEWEGGYNSPLHF	TGTGCCAGCAATGAATGGGAAGGGGGTTATAATTCACCCCTCCACTTT
TRBV4-1	-	TRBJ2-7	few	CASSPRQGTYEQYF	TGCGCCAGCAGCCCCCGACAAGGAACCTACGAGCAGTACTTC
TRBV12-3/TRBV12-4	-	TRBJ1-1	-	CASRQGPTEAFF	TGTGCCAGCAGGCAGGGTCCCACTGAAGCTTTCTTT
TRBV4-2	TRBD1	TRBJ1-2	-	CASSRDRTGQTYGYTF	TGTGCCAGCAGCCGCGATAGGACAGGGCAGACCTATGGCTACACCTTC
TRBV5-4	TRBD2	TRBJ2-1	few	CASSLKLAGGVDEQFF	TGTGCCAGCAGTCTCAAACTAGCGGGAGGGGTCGATGAGCAGTTCTTC
TRBV29-1	-	TRBJ2-3	-	CSVEGDPDTQYF	TGCAGCGTTGAGGGAGATCCGGATACGCAGTATTTT
TRBV6-6	TRBD2	TRBJ2-2	-	CASSYLAGGTGELFF	TGTGCCAGCAGTTACCTAGCGGGAGGCACCGGGGAGCTGTTTTTT
TRBV19	TRBD1	TRBJ1-5	-	CASSITGQVDQPQHF	TGTGCCAGTAGTATAACAGGACAGGTGGATCAGCCCCAGCATTTT
TRBV6-5	-	TRBJ1-2	-	CASSYLTGPGGYGYTF	TGTGCCAGCAGTTACCTCACAGGACCCGGGGGCTATGGCTACACCTTC